This T cell receptor beta chain was sequenced during a study of cytomegalovirus exposure and HLA in healthy donors. With 60 Vbeta and 13 Jbeta primers, the PCR was carried out. TCRdb's copy holds only in-frame clones and misses some; the assay was immunoSEQ multiplex PCR. The top ten hold around 1.2% of the sample, which has about 130,000 clones, 65% to 90% seen once. The junction had 5 bases not matched to a gene; V was cut back by 9 bases and J by 3 bases. The CDR3 is 14 residues long. In germline, CDR1 is MDHEN, CDR2 SYDVKM. This clone turned up a few times. Sequences were obtained from PBMCs. This chain uses TRBV28 with TRBJ1-5; 10 nucleotides match TRBD1. The sequence was obtained from a girl aged 2 to 10 in good health and CMV-seronegative. DNA for the CDR3: TGTGCCAGTTCGGACAGGGGGGACAATCAGCCCCAGCATTTT. This codes for CASSDRGDNQPQHF.